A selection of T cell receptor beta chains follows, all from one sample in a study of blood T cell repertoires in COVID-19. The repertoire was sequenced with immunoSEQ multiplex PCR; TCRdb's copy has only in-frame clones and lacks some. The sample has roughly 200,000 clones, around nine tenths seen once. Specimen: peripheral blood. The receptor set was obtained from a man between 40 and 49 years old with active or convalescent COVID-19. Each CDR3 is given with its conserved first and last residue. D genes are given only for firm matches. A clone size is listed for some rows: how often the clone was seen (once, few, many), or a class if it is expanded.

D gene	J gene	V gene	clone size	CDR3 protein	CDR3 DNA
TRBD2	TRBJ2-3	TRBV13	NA	CASSHRGGADTQYF	TGTGCCAGCAGCCATCGGGGGGGGGCAGATACGCAGTATTTT
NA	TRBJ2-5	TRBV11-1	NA	CASSPSWGGAETQYF	TGTGCCAGCAGCCCTTCCTGGGGCGGGGCAGAGACCCAGTACTTC
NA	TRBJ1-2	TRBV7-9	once	CASSLAENYGYTF	TGTGCCAGCAGCTTGGCGGAGAACTATGGCTACACCTTC
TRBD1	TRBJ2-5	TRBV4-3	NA	CASSQDLGGQGKTQYF	TGCGCCAGCAGCCAAGATCTCGGGGGACAGGGGAAGACCCAGTACTTC
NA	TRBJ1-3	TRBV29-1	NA	CSASDSSGNTIYF	TGCAGCGCCTCGGACAGCTCTGGAAACACCATATATTTT
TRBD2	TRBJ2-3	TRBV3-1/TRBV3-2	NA	CASSIAGGTDTQYF	TGTGCCAGCAGTATAGCGGGGGGCACAGATACGCAGTATTTT
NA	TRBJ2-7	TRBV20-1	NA	CSARSPDEQYF	TGCAGTGCTAGAAGCCCTGACGAGCAGTACTTC
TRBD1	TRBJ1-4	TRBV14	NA	CASSQGLRGHEKLFF	TGTGCCAGCAGCCAAGGGCTAAGGGGGCATGAAAAACTGTTTTTT
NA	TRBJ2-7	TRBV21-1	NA	CASSKRPDRSSYEQYF	TGTGCCAGCAGCAAAAGGCCGGACAGGAGCTCCTACGAGCAGTACTTC
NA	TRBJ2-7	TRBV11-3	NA	CASSLDRRGNEQYF	TGTGCCAGCAGCTTAGATCGTCGAGGGAACGAGCAGTACTTC
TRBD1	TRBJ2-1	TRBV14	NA	CASSQAGTGVLNEQFF	TGTGCCAGCAGCCAAGCCGGGACAGGGGTTTTGAATGAGCAGTTCTTC
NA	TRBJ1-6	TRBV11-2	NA	CASSLALGNSPLHF	TGTGCCAGCAGCTTAGCCCTAGGAAATTCACCCCTCCACTTT
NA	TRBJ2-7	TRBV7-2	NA	CASSSGQPYEQYF	TGTGCCAGCAGCTCAGGACAGCCCTACGAGCAGTACTTC
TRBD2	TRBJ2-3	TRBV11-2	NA	CASSLGLTGGGNTDTQYF	TGTGCCAGCAGCTTAGGCCTCACGGGAGGGGGGAACACAGATACGCAGTATTTT
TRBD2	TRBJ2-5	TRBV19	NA	CASSSGLAGQETQYF	TGTGCCAGTAGTTCGGGACTAGCGGGGCAAGAGACCCAGTACTTC
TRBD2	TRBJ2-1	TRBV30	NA	CAWGLAGGNNEQFF	TGTGCCTGGGGACTAGCGGGGGGCAACAATGAGCAGTTCTTC
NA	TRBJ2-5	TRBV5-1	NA	CASSSPQETQYF	TGCGCCAGCAGCTCTCCCCAAGAGACCCAGTACTTC
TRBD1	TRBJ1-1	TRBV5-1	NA	CASSLTDRDTEAFF	TGCGCCAGCAGCTTGACGGACAGGGACACTGAAGCTTTCTTT
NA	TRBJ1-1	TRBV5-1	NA	CASSQAGMNTEAFF	TGCGCCAGCAGTCAGGCAGGAATGAACACTGAAGCTTTCTTT
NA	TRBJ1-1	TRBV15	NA	CATSRDVGATEAFF	TGTGCCACCAGCAGAGATGTGGGGGCCACTGAAGCTTTCTTT
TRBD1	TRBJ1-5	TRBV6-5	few	CASRTGSYQPQHF	TGTGCCAGCAGGACAGGGTCCTATCAGCCCCAGCATTTT
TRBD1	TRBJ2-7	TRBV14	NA	CASSQYQGAGEQYF	TGTGCCAGCAGCCAATACCAGGGGGCTGGCGAGCAGTACTTC
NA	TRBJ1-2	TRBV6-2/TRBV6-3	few	CASSPDGQLGYTF	TGTGCCAGCAGTCCGGATGGACAATTAGGCTACACCTTC
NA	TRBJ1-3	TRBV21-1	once	CASSKQTYEGGNTIYF	TGTGCCAGCAGCAAGCAGACTTATGAAGGTGGAAACACCATATATTTT
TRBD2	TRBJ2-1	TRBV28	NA	CASSSSPRGLAGVDEQFF	TGTGCCAGCAGTTCCTCACCCCGGGGACTAGCGGGGGTGGATGAGCAGTTCTTC
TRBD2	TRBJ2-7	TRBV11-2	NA	CASSAGLAETYEQYF	TGTGCCAGCAGCGCCGGACTAGCGGAGACCTACGAGCAGTACTTC
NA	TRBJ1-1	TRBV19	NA	CASSTTARGEAFF	TGTGCCAGTAGTACCACGGCCCGAGGTGAAGCTTTCTTT
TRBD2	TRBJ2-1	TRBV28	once	CASSPQRGGFHNEQFF	TGTGCCAGCAGTCCCCAGCGGGGGGGCTTCCACAATGAGCAGTTCTTC
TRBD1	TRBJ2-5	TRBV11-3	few	CASSWGQQETQYF	TGTGCCAGCAGCTGGGGACAGCAAGAGACCCAGTACTTC
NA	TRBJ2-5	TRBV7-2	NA	CASSLVVPAAQYF	TGTGCCAGCAGCTTAGTGGTACCGGCGGCCCAGTACTTC
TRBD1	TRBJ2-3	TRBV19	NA	CASSLGQPTDTQYF	TGTGCCAGTAGTTTGGGACAGCCAACAGATACGCAGTATTTT
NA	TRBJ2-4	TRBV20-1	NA	CSAPWEDIQYF	TGCAGTGCCCCATGGGAGGACATTCAGTACTTC
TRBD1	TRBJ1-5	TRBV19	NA	CASSPMDRGRSPNNQPQHF	TGTGCCAGTAGTCCCATGGACAGGGGGCGATCCCCTAACAATCAGCCCCAGCATTTT
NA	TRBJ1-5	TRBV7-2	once	CASSHPPAGNNQPQHF	TGTGCCAGCAGCCATCCACCAGCAGGGAACAATCAGCCCCAGCATTTT
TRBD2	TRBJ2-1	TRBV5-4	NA	CASSLSGGGYNEQFF	TGTGCCAGCAGCTTGTCCGGGGGGGGCTACAATGAGCAGTTCTTC
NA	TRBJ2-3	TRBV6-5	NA	CASSYSMFGGSDTQYF	TGTGCCAGCAGTTACTCGATGTTCGGGGGTTCAGATACGCAGTATTTT
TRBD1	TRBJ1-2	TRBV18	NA	CASSPTPTGGADGYTF	TGTGCCAGCTCACCGACGCCGACAGGGGGCGCCGATGGCTACACCTTC
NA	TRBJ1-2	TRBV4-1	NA	CASSQENTNYGYTF	TGCGCCAGCAGCCAAGAAAACACTAACTATGGCTACACCTTC
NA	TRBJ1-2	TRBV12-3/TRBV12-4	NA	CASTPTGAFGYTF	TGTGCCAGCACCCCGACAGGTGCATTTGGCTACACCTTC
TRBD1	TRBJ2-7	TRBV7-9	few	CASSPKDRVGNEQYF	TGTGCCAGCAGCCCGAAGGACAGGGTCGGAAACGAGCAGTACTTC
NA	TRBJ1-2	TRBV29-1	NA	CSVEGWGGAGYTF	TGCAGCGTTGAAGGCTGGGGAGGGGCTGGCTACACCTTC
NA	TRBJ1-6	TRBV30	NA	CAWGRGSAENSPLHF	TGTGCCTGGGGTAGAGGGAGTGCGGAAAATTCACCCCTCCACTTT
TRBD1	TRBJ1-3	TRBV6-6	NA	CASAGQSSGNTIYF	TGTGCCAGCGCGGGACAGTCTTCTGGAAACACCATATATTTT
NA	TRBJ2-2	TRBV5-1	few	CASSLGSANTGELFF	TGCGCCAGCAGCTTGGGTAGCGCGAACACCGGGGAGCTGTTTTTT
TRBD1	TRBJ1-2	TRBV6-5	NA	CASSYRTGGDYGYTF	TGTGCCAGCAGTTACCGAACAGGGGGCGACTATGGCTACACCTTC
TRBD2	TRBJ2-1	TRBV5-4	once	CASSLGSGGRFEQFF	TGTGCCAGCAGCTTGGGTAGCGGGGGGCGGTTTGAGCAGTTCTTC
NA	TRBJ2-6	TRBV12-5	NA	CASGLGTAWGSGANVLTF	TGTGCTAGTGGTTTGGGGACAGCCTGGGGCTCTGGGGCCAACGTCCTGACTTTC
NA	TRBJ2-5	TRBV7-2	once	CASSLRDRQETQYF	TGTGCCAGCAGCTTGCGGGACCGCCAAGAGACCCAGTACTTC
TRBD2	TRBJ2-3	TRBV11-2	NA	CASSPSGAPASTDTQYF	TGTGCCAGCAGCCCAAGCGGGGCCCCCGCTAGCACAGATACGCAGTATTTT
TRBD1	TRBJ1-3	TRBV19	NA	CASNNRGRGNTIYF	TGTGCCAGTAACAACAGGGGAAGAGGAAACACCATATATTTT
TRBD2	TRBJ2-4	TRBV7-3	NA	CASSHSGGVSSPGKNIQYF	TGTGCCAGCAGCCATAGCGGGGGGGTCTCTAGCCCTGGCAAAAACATTCAGTACTTC
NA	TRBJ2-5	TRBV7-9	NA	CASSFDGSQETQYF	TGTGCCAGCAGCTTCGATGGCAGCCAAGAGACCCAGTACTTC
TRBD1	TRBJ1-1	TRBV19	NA	CASSDRDTEAFF	TGTGCCAGTAGTGACAGGGACACTGAAGCTTTCTTT
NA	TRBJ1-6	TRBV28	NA	CASRLEGSRNSPLHF	TGTGCCAGCAGGCTCGAAGGGAGCCGTAATTCACCCCTCCACTTT
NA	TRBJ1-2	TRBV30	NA	CAWNGGGVYGYTF	TGTGCCTGGAATGGGGGCGGCGTCTATGGCTACACCTTC
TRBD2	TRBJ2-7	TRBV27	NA	CASTLTGGFPYEQYF	TGTGCCAGCACCCTTACCGGGGGGTTTCCCTACGAGCAGTACTTC
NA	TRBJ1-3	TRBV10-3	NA	CAISESGRSSGNTIYF	TGTGCCATCAGTGAGTCCGGGAGATCCTCTGGAAACACCATATATTTT
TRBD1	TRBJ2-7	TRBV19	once	CASRQQGADEQYF	TGTGCCAGTAGGCAACAGGGGGCGGATGAGCAGTACTTC
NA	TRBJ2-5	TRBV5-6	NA	CASSLDVRETQYF	TGTGCCAGCAGCTTGGACGTTCGGGAGACCCAGTACTTC